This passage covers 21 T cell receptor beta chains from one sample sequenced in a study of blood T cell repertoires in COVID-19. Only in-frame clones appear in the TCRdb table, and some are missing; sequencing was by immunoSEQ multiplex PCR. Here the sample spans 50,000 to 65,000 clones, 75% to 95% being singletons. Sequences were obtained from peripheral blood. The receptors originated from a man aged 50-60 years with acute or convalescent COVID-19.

The CDR3 region is CASSQAIGDNEQFF. The CDR3 DNA sequence: TGTGCCAGCAGCCAGGCCATAGGTGACAATGAGCAGTTCTTC. The V gene is TRBV27, the J gene TRBJ2-1, with D unclear. The V and J ends lost 6 bases and 5 bases respectively, with 14 bases between them. The CDR3 loop spans 14 amino acids. CDR1 and CDR2 (germline): MNHEY, SMNVEV (reference sequence).

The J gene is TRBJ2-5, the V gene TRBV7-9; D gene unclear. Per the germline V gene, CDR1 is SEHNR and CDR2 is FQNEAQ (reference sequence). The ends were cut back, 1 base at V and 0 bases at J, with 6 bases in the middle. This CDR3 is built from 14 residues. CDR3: CASSLEQYQETQYF. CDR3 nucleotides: TGTGCCAGCAGCTTAGAACAGTACCAAGAGACCCAGTACTTC.

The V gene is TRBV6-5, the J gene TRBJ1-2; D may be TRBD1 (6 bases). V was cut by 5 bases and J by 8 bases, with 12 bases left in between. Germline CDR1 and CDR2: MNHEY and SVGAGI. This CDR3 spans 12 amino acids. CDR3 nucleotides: TGTGCCAGCAGTCCGGACAGCCGAGGCTACACCTTC. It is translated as CASSPDSRGYTF.

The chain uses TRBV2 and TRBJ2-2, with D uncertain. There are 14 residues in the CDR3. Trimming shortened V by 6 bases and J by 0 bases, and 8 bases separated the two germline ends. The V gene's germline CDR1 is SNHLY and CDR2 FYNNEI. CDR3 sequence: CASRRDTNTGELFF. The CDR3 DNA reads TGTGCCAGCAGGCGAGACACGAACACCGGGGAGCTGTTTTTT.

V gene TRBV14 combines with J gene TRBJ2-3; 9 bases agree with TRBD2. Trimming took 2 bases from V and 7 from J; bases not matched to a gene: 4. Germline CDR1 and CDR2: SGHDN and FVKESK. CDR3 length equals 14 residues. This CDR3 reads CASSQTAGGHTQYF. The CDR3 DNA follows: TGTGCCAGCAGCCAAACAGCGGGGGGACATACGCAGTATTTT.

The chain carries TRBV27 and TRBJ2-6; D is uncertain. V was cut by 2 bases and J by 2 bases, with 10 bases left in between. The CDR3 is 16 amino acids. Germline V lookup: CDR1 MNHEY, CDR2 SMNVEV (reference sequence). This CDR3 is CASSLHPRTGANVLTF. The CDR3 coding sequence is TGTGCCAGCAGTTTACATCCGAGAACTGGGGCCAACGTCCTGACTTTC.

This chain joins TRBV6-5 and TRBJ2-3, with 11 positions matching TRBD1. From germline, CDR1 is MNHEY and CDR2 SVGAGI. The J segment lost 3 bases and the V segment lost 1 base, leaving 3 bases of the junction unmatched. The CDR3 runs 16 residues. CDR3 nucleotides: TGTGCCAGCAGTTACTGGGGACAGGGGGGGACAGATACGCAGTATTTT. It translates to CASSYWGQGGTDTQYF.

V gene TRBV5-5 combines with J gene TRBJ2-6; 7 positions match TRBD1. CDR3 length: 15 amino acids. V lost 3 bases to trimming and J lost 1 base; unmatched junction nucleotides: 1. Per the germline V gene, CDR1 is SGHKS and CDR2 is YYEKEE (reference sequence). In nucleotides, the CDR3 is TGTGCCAGCAGCTCGACAGGGTCTGGGGCCAACGTCCTGACTTTC. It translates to CASSSTGSGANVLTF.

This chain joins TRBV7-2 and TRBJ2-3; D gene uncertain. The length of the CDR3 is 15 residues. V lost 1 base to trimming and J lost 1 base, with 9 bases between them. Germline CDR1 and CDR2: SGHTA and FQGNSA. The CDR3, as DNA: TGTGCCAGCAGCTTAGTGGCGACTCGCACAGATACGCAGTATTTT. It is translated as CASSLVATRTDTQYF.

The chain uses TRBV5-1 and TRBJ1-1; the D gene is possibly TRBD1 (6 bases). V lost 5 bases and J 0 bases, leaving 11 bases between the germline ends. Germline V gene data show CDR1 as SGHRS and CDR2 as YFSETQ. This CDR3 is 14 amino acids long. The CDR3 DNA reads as TGCGCCAGCAGTTGGACAGAGATGAACACTGAAGCTTTCTTT. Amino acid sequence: CASSWTEMNTEAFF.

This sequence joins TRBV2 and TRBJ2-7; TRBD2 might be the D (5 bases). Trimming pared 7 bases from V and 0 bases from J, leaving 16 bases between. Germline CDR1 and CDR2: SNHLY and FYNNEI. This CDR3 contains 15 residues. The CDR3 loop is CASTPAGGSSYEQYF. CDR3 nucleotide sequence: TGTGCCAGCACCCCTGCGGGCGGTAGCTCCTACGAGCAGTACTTC.

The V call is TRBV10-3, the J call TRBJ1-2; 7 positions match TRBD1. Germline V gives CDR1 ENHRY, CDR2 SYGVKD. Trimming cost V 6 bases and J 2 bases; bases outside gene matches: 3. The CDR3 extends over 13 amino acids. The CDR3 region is CAIRGQNNYGYTF. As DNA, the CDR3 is TGTGCCATCAGGGGACAGAACAACTATGGCTACACCTTC.

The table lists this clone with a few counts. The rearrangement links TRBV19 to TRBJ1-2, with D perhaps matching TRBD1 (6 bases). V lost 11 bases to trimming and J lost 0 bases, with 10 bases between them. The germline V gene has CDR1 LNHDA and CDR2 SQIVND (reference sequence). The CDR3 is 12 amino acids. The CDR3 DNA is TGTGCCGGTCACAGGGCTAACTATGGCTACACCTTC. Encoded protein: CAGHRANYGYTF.

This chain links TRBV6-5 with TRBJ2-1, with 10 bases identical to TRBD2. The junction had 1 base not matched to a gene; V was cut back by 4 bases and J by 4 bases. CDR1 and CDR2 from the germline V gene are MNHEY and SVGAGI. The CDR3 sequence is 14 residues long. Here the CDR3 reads CASSWTSGYNEQFF. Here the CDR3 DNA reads TGTGCCAGCAGTTGGACTAGCGGATACAATGAGCAGTTCTTC.

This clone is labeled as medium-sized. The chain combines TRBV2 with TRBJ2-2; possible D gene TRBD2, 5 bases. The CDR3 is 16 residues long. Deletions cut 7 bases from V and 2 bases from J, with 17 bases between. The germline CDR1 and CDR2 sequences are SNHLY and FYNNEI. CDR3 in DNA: TGTGCCAGCACGGACGGGAACCGGCCAAACACCGGGGAGCTGTTTTTT. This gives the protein CASTDGNRPNTGELFF.

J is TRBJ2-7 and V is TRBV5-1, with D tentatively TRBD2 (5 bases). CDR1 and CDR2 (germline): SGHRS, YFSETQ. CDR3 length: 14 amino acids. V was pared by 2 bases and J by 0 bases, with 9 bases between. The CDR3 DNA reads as TGCGCCAGCAGCTTCGAAGGGAGCTCCTACGAGCAGTACTTC. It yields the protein CASSFEGSSYEQYF.

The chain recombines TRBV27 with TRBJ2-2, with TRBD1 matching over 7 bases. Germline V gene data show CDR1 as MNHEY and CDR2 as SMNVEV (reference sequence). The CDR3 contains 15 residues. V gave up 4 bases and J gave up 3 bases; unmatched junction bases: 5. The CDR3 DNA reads TGTGCCAGCAGTTCTGGGACAGCTCACACCGGGGAGCTGTTTTTT. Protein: CASSSGTAHTGELFF.

The CDR3 nucleotides read TGTGCCAGCAGCTCCGCTAGGGGGATTGAAAAACTGTTTTTT. It specifies CASSSARGIEKLFF. The genes are TRBV5-8 and TRBJ1-4, with D perhaps matching TRBD1 (6 bases). The CDR3 is 14 residues long. Trimming cost V 3 bases and J 7 bases, with 13 bases left between them. CDR1 is SGHTS and CDR2 is YDEGEE in the germline V gene. Drawing the rest from reference TRBV5-8 and TRBJ1-4, the complete variable domain is EAGVTQSPTHLIKTRGQQATLRCSPISGHTSVYWYQQALGLGLQFLLWYDEGEERNRGNFPPRFSGRQFPNYSSELNVNALELEDSALYLCASSSARGIEKLFFGSGTQLSVL.

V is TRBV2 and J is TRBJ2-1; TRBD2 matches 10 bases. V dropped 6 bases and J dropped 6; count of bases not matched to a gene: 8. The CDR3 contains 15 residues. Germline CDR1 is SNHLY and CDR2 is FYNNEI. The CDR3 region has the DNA TGTGCCAGCAGAGAAAGCGGGGGGGCCTTCAATGAGCAGTTCTTC. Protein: CASRESGGAFNEQFF.

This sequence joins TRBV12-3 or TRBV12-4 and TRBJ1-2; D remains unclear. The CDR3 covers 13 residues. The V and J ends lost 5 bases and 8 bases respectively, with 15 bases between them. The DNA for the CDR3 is TGTGCCAGCAGTCTGGGCCATCGGGAAGGCTACACCTTC. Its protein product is CASSLGHREGYTF.

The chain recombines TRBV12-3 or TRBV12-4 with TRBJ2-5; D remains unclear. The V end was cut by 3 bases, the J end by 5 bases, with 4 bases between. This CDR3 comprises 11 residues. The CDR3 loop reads CASSFGETQYF. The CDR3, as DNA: TGTGCCAGCAGTTTCGGGGAGACCCAGTACTTC.